This TCR beta chain was observed in a study of CD8 T cells in ankylosing spondylitis. Study-level results: The study looked at matched synovial fluid samples from ankylosing spondylitis patients. Disease-linked clones were reported to be significantly enriched there. Clones linked to the disease showed a CD8+ phenotype. They occurred at relatively low frequencies in peripheral blood. A motif of fewer than ten highly homologous TCR beta variants was seen as apparently characteristic of ankylosing spondylitis blood.

Per germline, CDR1 MNHNS and CDR2 SASEGT. CDR3 length: 15 amino acids. With V trimmed by 6 bases and J by 8 bases, 13 bases remained unmatched. 5'-RACE, quantitative and with molecular barcodes, yielded the TCR beta libraries. Each CDR3 protein is one row after TCRdb ran MiXCR on the 5' RACE reads. Found here are approximately 220,000 distinct CDR3 sequences, about a quarter of them singletons; the top ten hold around 6.3%. Of note for this clonotype: What it binds is unknown.

The chain recombines TRBV6-1 with TRBJ1-1; 9 positions match TRBD1. Sequenced input: blood, either unsorted or a sorted T cell fraction (not recorded which). The TCR sequence derives from a male donor with ankylosing spondylitis or in good health (not recorded which). The CDR3 loop is CASRETDRGATEAFF. CDR3 in DNA: TGTGCCAGCAGAGAAACGGACAGGGGTGCCACCGAAGCTTTCTTT.